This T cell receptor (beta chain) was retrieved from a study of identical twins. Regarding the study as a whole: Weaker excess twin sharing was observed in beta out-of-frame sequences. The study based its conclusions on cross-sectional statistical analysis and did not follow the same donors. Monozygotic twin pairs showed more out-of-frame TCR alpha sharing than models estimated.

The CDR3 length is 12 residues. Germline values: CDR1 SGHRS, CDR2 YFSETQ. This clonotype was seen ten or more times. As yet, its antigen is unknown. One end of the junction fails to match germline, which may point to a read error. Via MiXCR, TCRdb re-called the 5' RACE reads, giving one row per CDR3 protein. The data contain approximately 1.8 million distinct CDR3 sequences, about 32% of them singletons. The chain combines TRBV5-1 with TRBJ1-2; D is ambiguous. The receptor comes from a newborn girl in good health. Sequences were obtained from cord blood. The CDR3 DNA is TGTGCCAGCAGCTCCGACAACTATGGCTACACCTTC. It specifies CASSSDNYGYTF. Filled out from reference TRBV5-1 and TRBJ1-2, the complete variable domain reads KAGVTQTPRYLIKTRGQQVTLSCSPISGHRSVSWYQQTPGQGLQFLFEYFSETQRNKGNFPGRFSGRQFSNSRSEMNVSTLELGDSALYLCASSSDNYGYTFGSGTRLTVV.